A selection of T cell receptor beta chains follows, all from one sample in a study of post-analysis software for immune sequencing data. TCRdb itself ran the PCR reads through MiXCR, one entry per CDR3 protein. The repertoire holds more than 450,000 distinct CDR3 sequences, with 44% as singletons. Sequencing input: blood. Every receptor here comes from a girl aged 5-17 years with multiple sclerosis. Both conserved end residues are part of each CDR3. D genes are given only for firm matches. Expanded clones are given a class, and other clones once, few, many or no size at all.

>TRBD2|.|TRBV24-1|TRBJ2-1
TGTGCCACCAGTGTTGGTAGCGGGGGACTCAACAATGAGCAGTTCTTC
CATSVGSGGLNNEQFF
>.|.|TRBV29-1|TRBJ2-1
TGCAGCGTTGCCGCCCGGGGTAGTTTCGATGAGCAGTTCTTC
CSVAARGSFDEQFF
>TRBD2|.|TRBV7-8|TRBJ2-7
TGTGCCAGCAGTTATTACGCCAGGACTAGCGGGCTCTACGAGCAGTACTTC
CASSYYARTSGLYEQYF
>.|.|TRBV6-2/TRBV6-3|TRBJ2-3
TGTGCCAGCAGTTACGATACGGGACCACAAAGGAGAACAGATACGCAGTATTTT
CASSYDTGPQRRTDTQYF
>.|.|TRBV6-2/TRBV6-3|TRBJ1-1
TGTGCCAGCAGTGATCTTCCCGGCACTGAAGCTTTCTTT
CASSDLPGTEAFF
>TRBD2|.|TRBV20-1|TRBJ2-1
TGCAGTGCTAGAGGTGGTAGCGGGGGCCATTATGAGCAGTTCTTC
CSARGGSGGHYEQFF
>TRBD2|.|TRBV12-3/TRBV12-4|TRBJ2-1
TGTGCCAGCAGCCCGGGGCGGGGGGTACCATACAATGAGCAGTTCTTC
CASSPGRGVPYNEQFF
>TRBD1|.|TRBV24-1|TRBJ1-2
TGTGCCACCTTTGGCGGAGACAGGGAATACTATGGCTACACCTTC
CATFGGDREYYGYTF
>.|.|TRBV27|TRBJ2-3
TGTGCCAGCAGTTGCGGGCTCCGCCGGGGTACGCAGTATTTT
CASSCGLRRGTQYF
>.|few|TRBV7-9|TRBJ2-1
TGTGCCAGCTCACCCCCCGGCAGCTCCTACAATGAGCAGTTCTTC
CASSPPGSSYNEQFF
>TRBD1|.|TRBV7-2|TRBJ1-2
TGTGCCAGCAGCTTAGCCGGCGCCGGGACAGGGGGTCAGGGCTACACCTTC
CASSLAGAGTGGQGYTF
>.|.|TRBV7-9|TRBJ2-5
TGTGCCAGCAGCCCCAGGCGGTTGGGAGAAGAGACCCAGTACTTC
CASSPRRLGEETQYF
>.|few|TRBV4-1|TRBJ2-4
TGCGCCAGCAGCCGATGGGGGTCCGGGCTACCCAAAAACATTCAGTACTTC
CASSRWGSGLPKNIQYF
>.|few|TRBV5-6|TRBJ2-3
TGTGCCAGCAGCTTGGATGGGCCGGGAGATACGCAGTATTTT
CASSLDGPGDTQYF
>TRBD1|few|TRBV7-7|TRBJ2-5
TGTGCCAGCAGCCAGGGGACAGGGGTAGAAGAGACCCAGTACTTC
CASSQGTGVEETQYF
>TRBD1|few|TRBV12-3/TRBV12-4|TRBJ1-5
TGTGCCAGCACCTTTGGACAGGGGCGAGATCAGCCCCAGCATTTT
CASTFGQGRDQPQHF
>TRBD2|few|TRBV3-1|TRBJ2-1
TGTGCCAGCAGCCAGCAAGCGGGAGGGCGGAATGAGCAGTTCTTC
CASSQQAGGRNEQFF
>.|.|TRBV6-1|TRBJ1-4
TGTGCCAGCAGTGACGGAAGGGCAACTAATGAAAAACTGTTTTTT
CASSDGRATNEKLFF
>TRBD2|few|TRBV7-6|TRBJ2-3
TGTGCCAGCAGCCCCCGTGGCGGGGGGGCGGGAGTGGGCACAGATACGCAGTATTTT
CASSPRGGGAGVGTDTQYF
>.|.|TRBV7-9|TRBJ2-3
TGTGCCAGCAGCTTAGGTCTGGATACGCAGTATTTT
CASSLGLDTQYF
>.|few|TRBV4-1|TRBJ2-6
TGCGCCAGCAGCCAGGTTCGGGCTGGGGCCAACGTCCTGACTTTC
CASSQVRAGANVLTF
>.|.|TRBV5-1|TRBJ2-5
TGCGCCAGCAGCTTGGGAATAGGAGAGACCCAGTACTTC
CASSLGIGETQYF
>.|.|TRBV7-6|TRBJ2-5
TGTGCCAGCAGCTTCGAGGAACAAGAGACCCAGTACTTC
CASSFEEQETQYF
>.|.|TRBV5-1|TRBJ2-3
TGCGCCAGCAGCCGGAAGGGACTTCAGAGCACAGATACGCAGTATTTT
CASSRKGLQSTDTQYF
>.|.|TRBV20-1|TRBJ2-7
TGCAGTGGGGGAGACAGATCCTCCTACGAGCAGTACTTC
CSGGDRSSYEQYF
>.|.|TRBV20-1|TRBJ2-7
TGCAGTGCTAGAGATCTAGCGAATTCCTACGAGCGGTACTTC
CSARDLANSYERYF
>TRBD1|few|TRBV7-3|TRBJ2-6
TGTGCCAGCAGCCCCTGGGGACAGGGAGTTCTCTCTGGGGCCAACGTCCTGACTTTC
CASSPWGQGVLSGANVLTF
>.|few|TRBV20-1|TRBJ1-1
TGCAGTGCTAGAGACCTGAACACTGAAGCTTTCTTT
CSARDLNTEAFF
>.|.|TRBV7-2|TRBJ1-2
TGTGCCAGCAGCCACCAGGAGGCCAGGGGAGGGTATGGCTACACCTTC
CASSHQEARGGYGYTF
>.|.|TRBV12-3/TRBV12-4|TRBJ1-1
TGTGCCAGCAGCCACTGGGACGGGGTGAACACTGAAGCTTTCTTT
CASSHWDGVNTEAFF
>.|.|TRBV29-1|TRBJ2-2
TGCAGGAGAAGGAGGCAGTACCACGGGGAGCTGTTTTTT
CRRRRQYHGELFF
>.|.|TRBV3-1|TRBJ2-3
TGTGCCAGCAGCCAAGATGGAGTAACAGATACGCAGTATTTT
CASSQDGVTDTQYF
>.|.|TRBV20-1|TRBJ1-2
TGCAGTGCTGGGCCCGGAGATTCGGGCTACACCTTC
CSAGPGDSGYTF
>TRBD1|.|TRBV9|TRBJ1-2
TGTGCCAGCAGCGTAGACTATCGGGACAGGTTAACTACTAACTATGGCTACACCTTC
CASSVDYRDRLTTNYGYTF
>.|few|TRBV10-3|TRBJ2-5
TGTGCCATCAGGGAGCCCGGGCACCAAGAGACCCAGTACTTC
CAIREPGHQETQYF
>.|.|TRBV3-1|TRBJ2-7
TGTGCCAGTAGCTTCACCCGGGACACCTACGAGCAGTACTTC
CASSFTRDTYEQYF
>.|.|TRBV12-3/TRBV12-4|TRBJ1-5
TGTGCCAGCAGTTTTGACGGAATCAATCAGCCCCAGCATTTT
CASSFDGINQPQHF
>TRBD2|few|TRBV6-6|TRBJ2-1
TGTGCCAGCATCCAGAGACTAGCTGTCCATGAGCAGTTCTTC
CASIQRLAVHEQFF
>.|.|TRBV7-3|TRBJ2-5
TGTGCCGGCAGCGTTTCCGGGCGACACCAAGAGACCCAGTACTTC
CAGSVSGRHQETQYF
>TRBD1|.|TRBV12-3/TRBV12-4|TRBJ2-3
TGTGCCAGCAGTCCGAACGCCGGGACAGGGGGGTATTTT
CASSPNAGTGGYF
>TRBD2|.|TRBV20-1|TRBJ2-5
TGCAGTGCCGGGACTAGCGTCGGTCTCAATGAGCAGTACTTC
CSAGTSVGLNEQYF
>.|.|TRBV12-3/TRBV12-4|TRBJ2-3
TGTGCCAGCAGTGCTAGGCAGATCACAGATACGCAGTATTTT
CASSARQITDTQYF
>TRBD1|once|TRBV12-3/TRBV12-4|TRBJ1-6
TGTGCCAGCACCTTACAGGGGGCGATGCTTTCACCCCTCCACTTT
CASTLQGAMLSPLHF
>.|once|TRBV30|TRBJ1-2
TGTGCCTGGGAACGGGACGGACGGAGTATCTATGGCTACACCTTC
CAWERDGRSIYGYTF
>.|few|TRBV12-3/TRBV12-4|TRBJ2-1
TGTGCCAGCAGCCTTACAGCGCCAAGTTCCTACAATGAGCAGTTCTTC
CASSLTAPSSYNEQFF
>.|.|TRBV12-3/TRBV12-4|TRBJ2-7
TGTGCCAGCAGTCTCCTGGACAATGAGCAGTACTTC
CASSLLDNEQYF
>.|.|TRBV10-2|TRBJ2-1
TGCGCCAGCAGTGAGTCTCTAGTGGGGATCCCCCAGTTCTTC
CASSESLVGIPQFF
>.|few|TRBV12-3/TRBV12-4|TRBJ1-1
TGTGCCAGCAGTTACAGGGACACTGAAGCTTTCTTT
CASSYRDTEAFF
>TRBD2|few|TRBV7-2|TRBJ2-7
TGTGCCAGCAGTTTCCACGGACTAGCGGGGAACCCCTACGAGCAGTACTTC
CASSFHGLAGNPYEQYF
>.|.|TRBV7-2|TRBJ1-2
TGTGCCAGCAGTCAAGACAGAATCTATGGCTACACCTTC
CASSQDRIYGYTF
>.|.|TRBV11-2|TRBJ2-4
TGTGCCAGCAGCTCCTCGGCGACCAACTTGGCCAAAAACATTCAGTACTTC
CASSSSATNLAKNIQYF
>.|.|TRBV6-2/TRBV6-3|TRBJ2-5
TGTGCCAGCAGTTACCCGTTGGAGCCTCAAGAGACCCAGTACTTC
CASSYPLEPQETQYF
>.|.|TRBV3-1|TRBJ2-7
TGTGCCAGCAGCCAAGTGGTGGGATCTGCCTACGAGCAGTACTTC
CASSQVVGSAYEQYF
>TRBD1|few|TRBV4-1|TRBJ2-1
TGCGCCAGCAGTTTACAGGGGCACAATGAGCAGTTCTTC
CASSLQGHNEQFF
>.|.|TRBV10-3|TRBJ2-1
TGTGCCATCAGCCGGGAGCGCTCCTACAATGAGCAGTTCTTC
CAISRERSYNEQFF
>.|.|TRBV12-3/TRBV12-4|TRBJ2-1
TGTGCCAGCAGCTCCGGGACCATCTACGAGCAGTTCTTC
CASSSGTIYEQFF
>.|.|TRBV5-1|TRBJ2-7
TGCGCCAGCAGCTTGGCAGGGATCACCTACGAGCAGTACTTC
CASSLAGITYEQYF
>TRBD2|.|TRBV11-3|TRBJ2-3
TGTGCCAGCAGCTTAGATAAGATGGGAGCTAGCGGGGCCACAGATACGCAGTATTTT
CASSLDKMGASGATDTQYF
>.|few|TRBV12-3/TRBV12-4|TRBJ1-2
TGTGCCAGCATATACCGACTCTATGGCTACACCTTC
CASIYRLYGYTF